Following are 14 T cell receptor beta chains from one sample sequenced in a study of T cells in Graves' hyperthyroidism and ophthalmopathy. It was RNA transcripts that yielded the amplified TCR beta CDR3 regions. TCR CDR3 regions were first amplified by RT-PCR with HTBI primers. In TCRdb, the multiplex PCR reads were re-called with MiXCR into one record per CDR3 protein. The sample gives over 250,000 distinct CDR3 sequences, approximately 15% of which show up once; just over 55% is in the top ten. The sequencing input was blood. These receptor sequences come from an older woman with Graves' ophthalmopathy.

At least ten counts were recorded for this clonotype. The genes are TRBV5-1 and TRBJ2-5, with TRBD2 as a possible D gene (6 bases). V lost 6 bases and J lost 5, with 11 bases in between. The length of the CDR3 is 12 residues. CDR1 is SGHRS and CDR2 is YFSETQ in the germline V gene. For the CDR3, the DNA is TGCGCCAGCAACTATCGGGGGGAGACCCAGTACTTC. It encodes CASNYRGETQYF.

The chain links TRBV19 to TRBJ2-7, with a tentative D call TRBD2 (5 bases). This CDR3 is 14 amino acids long. Germline CDR1 and CDR2: LNHDA and SQIVND (reference sequence). The ends were cut back, 3 bases at V and 2 bases at J, with 11 bases in the middle. In DNA, the CDR3 is TGTGCCAGTAGTATCTTCGCGGGCGCCTACGAGCAGTACTTC. Its translation: CASSIFAGAYEQYF.

This clonotype was detected ten times or more. The V gene is TRBV5-1, the J gene TRBJ2-7; tentatively, D is TRBD2 (6 bases). The CDR3 contains 16 residues. Germline V gene sequence: CDR1 SGHRS, CDR2 YFSETQ. Trimming took off 0 bases at V and 3 bases at J, with 16 bases between the two ends. CDR3 region: CASSLGRGLGGYEQYF. CDR3 coding DNA: TGCGCCAGCAGCTTGGGGAGGGGTTTAGGAGGCTACGAGCAGTACTTC. The full variable domain, rest sourced from reference TRBV5-1 and TRBJ2-7, is KAGVTQTPRYLIKTRGQQVTLSCSPISGHRSVSWYQQTPGQGLQFLFEYFSETQRNKGNFPGRFSGRQFSNSRSEMNVSTLELGDSALYLCASSLGRGLGGYEQYFGPGTRLTVT.

The V gene is TRBV7-2, the J gene TRBJ2-4; D is ambiguous. CDR3 length: 13 residues. Deletions cut 2 bases from V and 4 bases from J, with 6 bases between. Germline V CDR1 and CDR2: SGHTA, FQGNSA. CDR3 sequence: CASSLTSKNIQYF. CDR3 in DNA: TGTGCCAGCAGCTTAACTTCGAAAAACATTCAGTACTTC.

The table lists this clonotype with a few counts. This chain links TRBV18 with TRBJ1-2; D not certain. Germline lookup yields CDR1 KGHSH and CDR2 LQKENI. The CDR3 contains 14 residues. The V and J ends lost 2 bases and 1 base respectively, with 8 bases between them. The CDR3 is CASSPGRNNYGYTF. The CDR3 DNA follows: TGTGCCAGCTCACCAGGCAGGAATAACTATGGCTACACCTTC.

This chain uses TRBV4-3 with TRBJ1-1; tentative D call: TRBD1 (6 bases). The CDR3 spans 13 residues. Trimming took off 4 bases at V and 2 bases at J, with 8 bases between the two ends. Germline CDR1 is LGHNA and CDR2 is YSLEER. The CDR3 coding sequence is TGCGCCAGCAGCCCGGGACACAACACTGAAGCTTTCTTT. Encoded protein: CASSPGHNTEAFF.

Ten or more counts support this clonotype. The chain has TRBV4-3 and TRBJ2-7; tentative D call: TRBD1 (5 bases). The germline V gene has CDR1 LGHNA and CDR2 YSLEER. The ends were cut back, 0 bases at V and 3 bases at J, with 6 bases in the middle. The CDR3 consists of 13 residues. For the CDR3, the DNA is TGCGCCAGCAGCCAAGACAGGGTCTACGAGCAGTACTTC. Amino acids: CASSQDRVYEQYF.

This clonotype has just a few counts. V gene TRBV7-2 combines with J gene TRBJ2-3; D perhaps matches TRBD2 (6 bases). This CDR3 is 14 amino acids long. The germline V gene has CDR1 SGHTA and CDR2 FQGNSA. Trimming pared 5 bases from V and 6 bases from J, leaving 15 bases between. This chain's CDR3 is CASSPRDFGDTQYF. The CDR3 DNA reads TGTGCCAGCAGCCCGAGGGACTTCGGGGATACGCAGTATTTT.

This chain uses TRBV6-1 with TRBJ1-2, with TRBD1 matching over 10 bases. This CDR3 is 15 amino acids long. Trimming cost V 5 bases and J 2 bases; bases outside gene matches: 5. Germline V gene data show CDR1 as MNHNS and CDR2 as SASEGT. CDR3 protein: CASSTGTGENYGYTF. Here the CDR3 DNA reads TGTGCCAGCAGTACCGGGACAGGGGAAAACTATGGCTACACCTTC.

This clonotype was counted between two and nine times. The V and J genes are TRBV7-9 and TRBJ1-2; 10 nucleotides align to TRBD1. J was trimmed by 8 bases and V by 5 bases; bases with no gene match: 5. There are 13 residues in the CDR3. Looked up from germline, CDR1 is SEHNR and CDR2 is FQNEAQ (reference sequence). Here the CDR3 DNA reads TGTGCCAGCAGCGGGGGACAGGGGAGCGGCTACACCTTC. This encodes CASSGGQGSGYTF.

Only a few counts were recorded for this clonotype. The chain combines TRBV5-6 with TRBJ2-7; a weak D match, TRBD2 (5 bases). CDR3 length: 15 amino acids. Trimming shortened V by 2 bases and J by 5 bases, and 17 bases separated the two germline ends. The germline V gene encodes CDR1 SGHDT and CDR2 YYEEEE. CDR3 protein: CASSFRADLVDEQYF. The CDR3 nucleotides read TGTGCCAGCAGCTTTCGAGCGGATCTGGTAGACGAGCAGTACTTC.

This clonotype was seen many times. This chain links TRBV6-1 with TRBJ2-7; D is possibly TRBD1 (6 bases). The CDR3 extends over 16 amino acids. V was clipped by 2 bases and J by 2 bases, with 16 bases between them. Per the germline V gene, CDR1 is MNHNS and CDR2 is SASEGT. The CDR3 sequence: CASSEPVPQGAYEQYF. The CDR3 DNA sequence: TGTGCCAGCAGTGAACCCGTCCCACAGGGCGCCTACGAGCAGTACTTC.

This clonotype was counted ten times or more. The chain combines TRBV11-3 with TRBJ1-4, with D hard to call. In germline, CDR1 is SGHNT, CDR2 YENEEA. The length of the CDR3 is 15 residues. V lost 5 bases, J lost 0 bases, and 10 bases lay in between. CDR3 region: CASSPHIATNEKLFF. Here the CDR3 DNA reads TGTGCCAGCAGCCCCCACATTGCAACTAATGAAAAACTGTTTTTT.

This clonotype has just a few counts. This chain uses TRBV20-1 with TRBJ1-2; the match to TRBD1 covers 11 bases. V was clipped by 0 bases and J by 5 bases; unmatched bases: 5. Germline V lookup: CDR1 DFQATT, CDR2 SNEGSKA (reference sequence). The CDR3 runs 15 residues. The DNA for the CDR3 is TGCAGTGCTAGAGATCAGGGACAGGGGGAATATGGCTACACCTTC. This encodes CSARDQGQGEYGYTF.